This TCR beta chain was observed in a study of blood T cell repertoires in COVID-19. The CDR3 has 13 amino acids. V lost 5 bases to trimming and J lost 1 base, with 8 bases between them. Per the germline V gene, CDR1 is SGHTA and CDR2 is FQGNSA. Original processing methods: For nucleated cells, counts were estimated from reference gene primer amplification. TCRdb keeps only in-frame clones here, not all; method: immunoSEQ multiplex PCR. Clone size and the V and J calls come from that table; the DNA yielded D and trimming. The top ten clones hold 15% of a sample with 200,000 to 250,000 clones, approximately 82% of them seen once.

The clonotype originates from a man aged 35 to 55 who had recovered from COVID-19. The gene calls are TRBV7-2 and TRBJ1-1; tentatively, D is TRBD1 (5 bases). Sequencing used PBMCs or T cells enriched from blood (not recorded which). This chain's CDR3 is CASSVQENTEAFF. The CDR3 DNA reads TGTGCCAGCAGCGTACAGGAGAACACTGAAGCTTTCTTT. The entire variable domain, with the rest obtained from reference TRBV7-2 and TRBJ1-1, is as follows: GAGVSQSPSNKVTEKGKDVELRCDPISGHTALYWYRQSLGQGLEFLIYFQGNSAPDKSGLPSDRFSAERTGGSVSTLTIQRTQQEDSAVYLCASSVQENTEAFFGQGTRLTVV.